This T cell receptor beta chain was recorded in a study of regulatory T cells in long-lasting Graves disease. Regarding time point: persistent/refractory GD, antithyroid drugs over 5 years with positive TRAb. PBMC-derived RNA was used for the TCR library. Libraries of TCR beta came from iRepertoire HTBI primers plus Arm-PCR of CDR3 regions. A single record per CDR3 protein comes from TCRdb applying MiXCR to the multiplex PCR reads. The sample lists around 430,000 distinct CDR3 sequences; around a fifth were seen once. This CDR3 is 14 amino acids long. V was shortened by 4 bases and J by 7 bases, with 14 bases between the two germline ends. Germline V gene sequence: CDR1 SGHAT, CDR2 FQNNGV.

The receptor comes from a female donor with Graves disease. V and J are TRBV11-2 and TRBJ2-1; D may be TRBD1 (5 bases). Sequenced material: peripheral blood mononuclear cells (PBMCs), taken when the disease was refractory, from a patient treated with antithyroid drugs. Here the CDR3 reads CASSSAVGHNEQFF. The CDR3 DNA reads TGTGCCAGCAGCTCCGCAGTGGGGCATAATGAGCAGTTCTTC.